This T cell receptor (beta chain) was sequenced for a study of cytomegalovirus exposure and HLA in healthy donors. The PCR was carried out with 60 Vbeta primers and 13 Jbeta primers. Produced via immunoSEQ multiplex PCR; TCRdb's table is partial and in-frame only. The sample lists 90,000 or so clones; 60% to 80% were seen once. This CDR3 spans 13 amino acids. Germline V CDR1 and CDR2: SNHLY, FYNNEI. V lost 7 bases, J lost 9 bases, and 7 bases stayed unmatched. This sequence was found in a boy aged 5-17 years in good health and CMV-seronegative. The specimen sequenced was PBMCs. V and J are TRBV2 and TRBJ2-1, with 9 bases fitting TRBD2. Here the CDR3 DNA reads TGTGCCAGCACCGGACTAGCGTTGGGTGAGCAGTTCTTC. Protein: CASTGLALGEQFF.